Described below is a single T cell receptor (beta chain) sequence and its context. CDR3 length: 15 residues. Germline lookup yields CDR1 SGHVS and CDR2 FNYEAQ. V was pared by 6 bases and J by 2 bases, with 10 bases of the junction left unmatched. These data originate in a study of blood T cell repertoires in COVID-19. About the study: Samples came from the United States, Italy and Spain, spanning acute and convalescent COVID-19. Sources were T cells, B-cell-depleted T cells, or PBMCs; the material itself was cDNA or gDNA.

As processed by the authors: Quantification of nucleated cells was approximated via reference gene primer amplification. Some clones are missing from TCRdb's copy, which holds only in-frame ones; the method was immunoSEQ multiplex PCR. V and J calls and clone size are given by that table; D and trimming were obtained from the DNA. Of 90,000 to 120,000 clones listed, around nine tenths are singletons. Specimen: peripheral blood. The receptor was isolated from a woman aged 25 to 39 with acute or convalescent COVID-19. The chain links TRBV7-6 to TRBJ2-7; 7 bases agree with TRBD2. For the CDR3, the DNA is TGTGCCAGCAGTTACACTAGCGATCCTGCCTACGAGCAGTACTTC. Amino acids: CASSYTSDPAYEQYF.